This entry lists 22 T cell receptor beta chains sequenced from one sample in a study of blood T cell repertoires in COVID-19. TCRdb keeps only in-frame clones here, not all; method: immunoSEQ multiplex PCR. The data contain over 350,000 clones, nearly 90% of them seen just once; the ten biggest clones take up just under 2%. The sequencing sample was made of PBMCs or T cells enriched from blood (not recorded which). The receptors were sampled from a woman younger than 30 with acute COVID-19.

The chain carries TRBV2 and TRBJ1-2; D is possibly TRBD1 (6 bases). CDR1 and CDR2 (germline): SNHLY, FYNNEI. The length of the CDR3 is 15 residues. Trimming pared 9 bases from V and 2 bases from J, leaving 19 bases between. The CDR3 DNA sequence: TGTGCCAGTCCAAGCAGGCGGGGGCAAAACTATGGCTACACCTTC. Its protein is CASPSRRGQNYGYTF.

The chain uses TRBV15 and TRBJ2-3; possible D gene TRBD1, 5 bases. Per the germline V gene, CDR1 is LNHNV and CDR2 is YYDKDF (reference sequence). This CDR3 spans 16 amino acids. With 0 bases removed from V and 3 bases from J, the gap between germline ends came to 13 bases. Here the CDR3 reads CATSRDQGMSTDTQYF. As DNA, the CDR3 is TGTGCCACCAGCAGAGATCAGGGTATGTCTACAGATACGCAGTATTTT.

The V call is TRBV25-1, the J call TRBJ1-6; D unclear. Looked up from germline, CDR1 is MGHDK and CDR2 is SYGVNS. V lost 1 base and J lost 6, with 10 bases in between. This CDR3 is 15 amino acids long. CDR3 region: CASSESRRSNSPLHF. CDR3 DNA: TGTGCCAGCAGTGAATCGAGGAGATCTAATTCACCCCTCCACTTT.

In this sample, this clone turned up a few times. The same CDR3 is also encoded by other DNA sequences in this sample. V is TRBV12-3 or TRBV12-4 and J is TRBJ2-5; no clear D. V lost 1 base and J 2 bases, leaving 5 bases between the germline ends. The CDR3 spans 13 residues. The CDR3 loop reads CASSLGVQETQYF. The CDR3 DNA reads TGTGCCAGCAGTTTAGGAGTTCAAGAGACCCAGTACTTC.

This chain uses TRBV2 with TRBJ1-1; the match to TRBD1 covers 8 bases. Germline CDR1 is SNHLY and CDR2 is FYNNEI. The CDR3 extends over 14 amino acids. J was trimmed by 5 bases and V by 8 bases; bases with no gene match: 10. The CDR3 DNA is TGTGCCAGCGGCACCGCAGGGGGCGGAACTGAAGCTTTCTTT. Translating gives CASGTAGGGTEAFF. The complete variable domain, with remaining parts taken from reference TRBV2 and TRBJ1-1, reads EPEVTQTPSHQVTQMGQEVILRCVPISNHLYFYWYRQILGQKVEFLVSFYNNEISEKSEIFDDQFSVERPDGSNFTLKIRSTKLEDSAMYFCASGTAGGGTEAFFGQGTRLTVV.

The chain links TRBV18 to TRBJ1-2, with 9 bases matching TRBD1. CDR3 length: 13 amino acids. Per germline, CDR1 KGHSH and CDR2 LQKENI. Trimming at V came to 2 bases and at J to 7 bases, leaving 2 bases not matched to a gene. The DNA for the CDR3 is TGTGCCAGCTCACCAACAGGGGGCCCTGGCTACACCTTC. As protein: CASSPTGGPGYTF.

The CDR3 sequence is CASSDRGQAYGYTF. The CDR3 coding sequence is TGCGCCAGCAGCGACCGAGGACAGGCCTATGGCTACACCTTC. V is TRBV5-1 and J is TRBJ1-2, with 7 bases lining up with TRBD1. V shed 4 bases and J 4 bases; nucleotides not matched to a gene: 7. CDR3 length: 14 residues. CDR1 and CDR2 (germline): SGHRS, YFSETQ.

This chain's CDR3 is CAIMGGANEQFF. The CDR3 DNA sequence: TGTGCCATCATGGGCGGGGCCAATGAGCAGTTCTTC. This chain joins TRBV10-3 and TRBJ2-1, with D tentatively TRBD2 (6 bases). V lost 7 bases and J 6 bases, leaving 10 bases between the germline ends. Looked up from germline, CDR1 is ENHRY and CDR2 is SYGVKD. The CDR3 runs 12 residues.

As for this clone: Other nucleotide sequences in the sample specify the same CDR3. The chain has TRBV5-1 and TRBJ1-5; 7 bases are a match to TRBD1. The junction had 0 bases not matched to a gene; V was cut back by 1 base and J by 2 bases. The CDR3 sequence is 14 residues long. Germline V gene data show CDR1 as SGHRS and CDR2 as YFSETQ. The CDR3 is CASSLTGGNQPQHF. In DNA, the CDR3 is TGCGCCAGCAGCTTGACAGGGGGCAATCAGCCCCAGCATTTT. Together with reference TRBV5-1 and TRBJ1-5, the CDR3 gives the full variable domain: KAGVTQTPRYLIKTRGQQVTLSCSPISGHRSVSWYQQTPGQGLQFLFEYFSETQRNKGNFPGRFSGRQFSNSRSEMNVSTLELGDSALYLCASSLTGGNQPQHFGDGTRLSIL.

V usage is TRBV28 and J usage is TRBJ2-5; 9 nucleotides agree with TRBD2. J lost 1 base, V lost 3 bases, and 6 bases had no gene match. Germline assignment: CDR1 MDHEN and CDR2 SYDVKM. There are 16 residues in the CDR3. The CDR3 here is CASSFRLAVFQETQYF. The CDR3 DNA follows: TGTGCCAGCAGTTTCCGACTAGCGGTCTTCCAAGAGACCCAGTACTTC.

This chain uses TRBV9 with TRBJ1-4, with D possibly being TRBD1 (6 bases). Trimming left V 0 bases short and J 7 bases short, with 13 bases between. The germline V gene has CDR1 SGDLS and CDR2 YYNGEE. This CDR3 has 15 amino acids. CDR3 region: CASSVGRTVSEKLFF. The DNA of the CDR3 is TGTGCCAGCAGCGTAGGACGGACAGTCAGTGAAAAACTGTTTTTT.

The V gene is TRBV10-2, the J gene TRBJ1-5; D may be TRBD1 (5 bases). V was cut by 6 bases and J by 3 bases, with 15 bases left in between. CDR1 is WSHSY, CDR2 SAAADI, per germline. This CDR3 has 15 amino acids. CDR3 in amino acids: CASRMGGTSNQPQHF. In DNA form, the CDR3 reads TGCGCCAGCAGAATGGGGGGTACTTCCAATCAGCCCCAGCATTTT.

This chain uses TRBV19 with TRBJ1-5; 8 bases line up with TRBD1. In germline, CDR1 is LNHDA, CDR2 SQIVND (reference sequence). The CDR3 spans 16 residues. The junction had 10 bases not matched to a gene; V was cut back by 2 bases and J by 7 bases. The CDR3 DNA reads TGTGCCAGTAGTATATCCGGCAGGGGGCTGGGACAGCCCCAGCATTTT. The encoded protein is CASSISGRGLGQPQHF.

The chain combines TRBV9 with TRBJ1-6, with TRBD1 identical over 9 bases. V lost 4 bases to trimming and J lost 8 bases; unmatched junction nucleotides: 7. Germline CDR1 SGDLS, CDR2 YYNGEE. CDR3 length: 15 residues. The CDR3 DNA is TGTGCCAGCAGCCCGGGACAGGGCCCGGATTCACCCCTCCACTTT. Its protein is CASSPGQGPDSPLHF.

This chain links TRBV5-1 with TRBJ1-2; 7 nucleotides align to TRBD1. The J segment lost 6 bases and the V segment lost 2 bases, leaving 4 bases of the junction unmatched. The CDR3 has 13 amino acids. Germline CDR1 and CDR2: SGHRS and YFSETQ. The CDR3, as DNA: TGCGCCAGCAGCTTCGGGCAGGGGGATGGCTACACCTTC. Its translation is CASSFGQGDGYTF.

The CDR3 spells CASSQGDTEAFF. Written as DNA, the CDR3 is TGCGCCAGCAGCCAAGGGGACACTGAAGCTTTCTTT. J is TRBJ1-1 and V is TRBV5-1; D might be TRBD1 (5 bases). The V and J ends lost 4 bases and 3 bases respectively, with 7 bases between them. The CDR3 loop spans 12 amino acids. The germline V gene has CDR1 SGHRS and CDR2 YFSETQ.

V gene TRBV6-5 combines with J gene TRBJ2-1; 7 nucleotides match TRBD1. V lost 6 bases to trimming and J lost 6 bases; unmatched junction nucleotides: 8. The CDR3 contains 14 residues. Germline V CDR1 and CDR2: MNHEY, SVGAGI. CDR3 residues: CASSDSTGTNEQFF. DNA of the CDR3: TGTGCCAGCAGCGACTCGACAGGGACCAATGAGCAGTTCTTC.

The rearrangement uses TRBV2 and TRBJ1-4; D unresolved. The CDR3 is 15 amino acids. Deletions cut 2 bases from V and 7 bases from J, with 14 bases between. Germline loops: CDR1 SNHLY, CDR2 FYNNEI. The CDR3 bases are TGTGCCAGCAGTGAACGTGGGTTATCTAGTGAAAAACTGTTTTTT. Its translation: CASSERGLSSEKLFF.

The rearrangement uses TRBV6-2 or TRBV6-3 and TRBJ1-4; the D gene is possibly TRBD1 (6 bases). This CDR3 spans 16 amino acids. V was pared by 0 bases and J by 5 bases, with 13 bases between. Germline V gene sequence: CDR1 MNHEY, CDR2 SVGEGT. The CDR3, as DNA: TGTGCCAGCAGTTACTCGATCGGACAGCTAAATGAAAAACTGTTTTTT. Residues: CASSYSIGQLNEKLFF.

The chain joins TRBV7-8 to TRBJ2-7, with D perhaps matching TRBD2 (6 bases). This CDR3 has 13 residues. Deletions cut 5 bases from V and 7 bases from J, with 15 bases between. Germline CDR1 and CDR2: SGHVS and FQNEAQ. The CDR3 DNA follows: TGTGCCAGCAGCAAGTATAAAGCGGGTGAGCAGTACTTC. This codes for CASSKYKAGEQYF.

The chain uses TRBV11-2 and TRBJ2-5; D is unclear. This CDR3 has 13 residues. V lost 2 bases to trimming and J lost 0 bases, with 4 bases between them. In germline, CDR1 is SGHAT, CDR2 FQNNGV. CDR3 sequence: CASSLSYQETQYF. As DNA, the CDR3 is TGTGCCAGCAGCTTAAGCTACCAAGAGACCCAGTACTTC.

The chain couples TRBV1 to TRBJ1-2; the listed D gene, TRBD1, was not tested against the DNA. TRBV1 is a known pseudogene. The length of the CDR3 is 17 residues. This chain's CDR3 is CTSSQGNAGTGDDGYTF. The CDR3 DNA follows: TGCACCAGCAGCCAAGGAAATGCTGGGACAGGGGATGATGGCTACACCTTC.